The sequence of this TCR beta chain was determined in a study of T cell clones after liver transplantation. Germline-derived CDR1 and CDR2 are MNHEY and SMNVEV (reference sequence). This CDR3 region has 13 residues. Trimming cost V 5 bases and J 3 bases; bases outside gene matches: 3. Clones were read by immunoSEQ multiplex PCR, and TCRdb kept only the in-frame ones, dropping some. The sample lists over 70,000 clones, roughly 80% occurring once. The source was CD4+ T cells from blood, collected 12 months after liver transplant. This receptor was identified in a human patient who received a liver transplant. These T cells may partly come from the graft donor. The rearrangement links TRBV27 to TRBJ1-2; TRBD1 matches 7 bases. DNA for the CDR3: TGTGCCAGCAGTCTCGACAGGGACTATGGCTACACCTTC. Protein product: CASSLDRDYGYTF.